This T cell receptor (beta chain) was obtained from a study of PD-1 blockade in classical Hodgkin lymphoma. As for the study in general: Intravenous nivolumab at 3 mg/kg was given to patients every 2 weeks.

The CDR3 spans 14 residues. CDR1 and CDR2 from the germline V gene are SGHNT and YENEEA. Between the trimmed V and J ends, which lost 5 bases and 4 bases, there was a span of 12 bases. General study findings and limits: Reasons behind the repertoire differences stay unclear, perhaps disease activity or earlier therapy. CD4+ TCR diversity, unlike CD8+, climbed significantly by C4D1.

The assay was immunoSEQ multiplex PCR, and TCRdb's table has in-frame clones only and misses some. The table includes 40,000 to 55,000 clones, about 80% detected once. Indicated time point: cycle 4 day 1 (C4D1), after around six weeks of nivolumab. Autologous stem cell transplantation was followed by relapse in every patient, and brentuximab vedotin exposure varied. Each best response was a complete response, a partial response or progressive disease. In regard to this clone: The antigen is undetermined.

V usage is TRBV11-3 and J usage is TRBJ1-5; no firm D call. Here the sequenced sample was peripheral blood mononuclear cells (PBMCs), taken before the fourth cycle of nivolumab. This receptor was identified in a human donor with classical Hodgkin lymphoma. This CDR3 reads CASSEGPENQPQHF. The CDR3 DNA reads TGTGCCAGCAGCGAAGGGCCCGAGAATCAGCCCCAGCATTTT.